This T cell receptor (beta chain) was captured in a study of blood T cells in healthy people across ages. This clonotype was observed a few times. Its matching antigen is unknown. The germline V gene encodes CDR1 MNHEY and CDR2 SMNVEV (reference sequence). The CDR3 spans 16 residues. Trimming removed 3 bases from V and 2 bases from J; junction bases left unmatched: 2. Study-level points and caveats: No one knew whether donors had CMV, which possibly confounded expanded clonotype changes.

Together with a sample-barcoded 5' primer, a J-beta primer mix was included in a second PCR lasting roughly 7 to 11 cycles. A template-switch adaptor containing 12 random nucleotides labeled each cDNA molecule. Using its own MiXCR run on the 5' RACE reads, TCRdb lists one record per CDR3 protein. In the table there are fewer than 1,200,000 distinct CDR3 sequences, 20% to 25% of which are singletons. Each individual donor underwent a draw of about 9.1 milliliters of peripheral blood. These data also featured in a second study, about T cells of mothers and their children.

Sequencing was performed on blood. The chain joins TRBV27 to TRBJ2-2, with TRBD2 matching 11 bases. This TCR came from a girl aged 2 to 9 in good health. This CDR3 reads CASSLGLAVNTGELFF. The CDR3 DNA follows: TGTGCCAGCAGTTTGGGACTAGCGGTAAACACCGGGGAGCTGTTTTTT.